This T cell receptor (beta chain) was sequenced for a study of blood T cell repertoires in COVID-19. Across the whole study: PBMCs, B-cell-depleted T cells, or T cells were the source of the cDNA or gDNA that made up the material.

In the original workflow: Amplification from reference gene primers served as the basis for estimated nucleated cell counts. Clones were read by immunoSEQ multiplex PCR, and TCRdb kept only the in-frame ones, dropping some. V and J calls and clone size are as listed in that table; D and trimming were resolved from the DNA. Here the sample spans about 98,000 clones, more than 60% being singletons. This clone was counted a single time. CDR3 length: 13 amino acids. J gave up 5 bases and V 5 bases, and 6 bases lay outside the gene matches. Germline V lookup: CDR1 SGHTA, CDR2 FQGTGA. This sequence joins TRBV7-3 and TRBJ2-7, with TRBD2 matching over 7 bases. Sequencing used peripheral blood. The TCR originated in a man aged 70-80 years with acute or convalescent COVID-19. The CDR3 region is CASSPPGGDEQYF. The CDR3 DNA reads as TGTGCCAGCAGCCCCCCGGGGGGTGACGAGCAGTACTTC.